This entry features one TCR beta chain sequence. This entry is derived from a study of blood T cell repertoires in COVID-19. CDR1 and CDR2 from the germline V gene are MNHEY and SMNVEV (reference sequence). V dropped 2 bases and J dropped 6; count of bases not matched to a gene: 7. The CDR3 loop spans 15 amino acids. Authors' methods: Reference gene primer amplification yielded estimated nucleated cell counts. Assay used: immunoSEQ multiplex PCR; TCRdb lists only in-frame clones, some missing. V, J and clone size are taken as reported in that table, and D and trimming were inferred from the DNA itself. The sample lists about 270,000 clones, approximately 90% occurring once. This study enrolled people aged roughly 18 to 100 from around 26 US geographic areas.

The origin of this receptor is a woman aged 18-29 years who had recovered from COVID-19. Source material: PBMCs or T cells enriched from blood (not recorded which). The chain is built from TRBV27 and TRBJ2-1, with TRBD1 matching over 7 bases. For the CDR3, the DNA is TGTGCCAGCAGTTTAAAGACAGGGTTACGCAATGAGCAGTTCTTC. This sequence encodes CASSLKTGLRNEQFF.